This entry lists 9 T cell receptor beta chains sequenced from one sample in a study of cytomegalovirus exposure and HLA in healthy donors (dated by TCRdb to the late 2010s). Receptors were amplified or captured by the immunoSEQ multiplex PCR assay. For the multiplex PCR, a mixture combining 60 forward primers for TCR Vbeta segments and 13 reverse primers for TCR Jbeta segments was used. Here the immuneACCESS table is served through TCRdb, limited to in-frame sequences with V and J called. Missing clones are a known gap in these copies; in checked studies unresolved V genes cover under half, and the rest lacks a known reason. Counted in this sample were roughly 230,000 clones; about 93% of them appeared once. About 1.7% of the sample is held by the ten biggest clonotypes. The sequenced material came from PBMCs. These receptors came from a girl aged 2-15 years in good health and CMV-seronegative.

This chain uses TRBV6-5 with TRBJ2-1, with TRBD2 as a possible D gene (6 bases). CDR3 length equals 14 residues. From germline, CDR1 is MNHEY and CDR2 SVGAGI. The V end lost 2 bases, the J end lost 5 bases, and 10 bases lay between the germline ends. The CDR3 coding sequence is TGTGCCAGCAGTTACGGGGCGGGGAACAATGAGCAGTTCTTC. It translates to CASSYGAGNNEQFF.

V usage is TRBV7-6 and J usage is TRBJ2-1, with 11 bases that match TRBD2. Germline-derived CDR1 and CDR2 are SGHVS and FNYEAQ. The junction had 10 bases not matched to a gene; V was cut back by 1 base and J by 8 bases. The CDR3 sequence is 17 residues long. As DNA, the CDR3 is TGTGCCAGCAGCTTAGGTCTAGCGGGAGGCCGGGTGGATGAGCAGTTCTTC. This encodes CASSLGLAGGRVDEQFF.

This clone showed up just a few times. The genes are TRBV29-1 and TRBJ2-1; TRBD2 agrees at 12 bases. Trimming at V came to 8 bases and at J to 4 bases, leaving 6 bases not matched to a gene. This CDR3 comprises 14 residues. Germline V gene data show CDR1 as SQVTM and CDR2 as ANQGSEA. CDR3 region: CSSTGTSGYNEQFF. The CDR3, as DNA: TGCAGCTCAACCGGGACTAGCGGGTACAATGAGCAGTTCTTC.

This clone came up once. The chain employs TRBV5-1 and TRBJ1-4; 7 bases align to TRBD1. Germline V gives CDR1 SGHRS, CDR2 YFSETQ. CDR3 size: 13 residues. Losses at the gene ends were 2 bases for V and 8 bases for J; bases not matched to a gene: 3. The CDR3 DNA sequence: TGCGCCAGCAGCTTACGGACAGGAGAAAAACTGTTTTTT. Translating it yields CASSLRTGEKLFF. The full variable domain, in which reference TRBV5-1 and TRBJ1-4 provide the parts outside the CDR3, is KAGVTQTPRYLIKTRGQQVTLSCSPISGHRSVSWYQQTPGQGLQFLFEYFSETQRNKGNFPGRFSGRQFSNSRSEMNVSTLELGDSALYLCASSLRTGEKLFFGSGTQLSVL.

The chain is built from TRBV23-1 and TRBJ1-1, with D perhaps TRBD1 (6 bases). TRBV23-1 is filed as an ORF, its function uncertain. V dropped 9 bases and J dropped 1 base, with 15 bases sitting between them. CDR3 length: 14 amino acids. The CDR3 region has the DNA TGCGCCAGACAACCGGGACACCCGAACACTGAAGCTTTCTTT. Translation gives CARQPGHPNTEAFF.

On this clone: The identical CDR3 is also encoded by other nucleotide sequences in the sample. This rearrangement joins TRBV28 to TRBJ1-5; 11 bases match TRBD1. Germline CDR1 MDHEN, CDR2 SYDVKM. Losses at the gene ends were 6 bases for V and 4 bases for J; bases not matched to a gene: 5. CDR3 length: 15 amino acids. This chain's CDR3 is CASSSGTGGNQPQHF. CDR3 nucleotide sequence: TGTGCCAGCAGCTCCGGGACAGGGGGTAATCAGCCCCAGCATTTT.

The chain couples TRBV5-4 to TRBJ2-1, with 8 bases matching TRBD2. Germline CDR1 reads SGHNT; CDR2 reads YYREEE (reference sequence). The V and J ends lost 0 bases and 9 bases, in that order; junction bases with no gene match: 17. The CDR3 extends over 18 amino acids. This CDR3 is CASSLDQRTMAGGGEQFF. The DNA of the CDR3 is TGTGCCAGCAGCTTGGACCAACGGACTATGGCGGGGGGTGGTGAGCAGTTCTTC.

The chain links TRBV19 to TRBJ2-2; possibly TRBD2 for D (5 bases). V was shortened by 3 bases and J by 6 bases, with 14 bases between the two germline ends. Germline V gene lookup returns CDR1 LNHDA and CDR2 SQIVND (reference sequence). CDR3 size: 15 residues. The CDR3 is CASSILRGSSGELFF. The CDR3 nucleotides read TGTGCCAGTAGTATCCTCCGGGGATCTTCCGGGGAGCTGTTTTTT.

The chain couples TRBV29-1 to TRBJ2-3, with D tentatively TRBD2 (5 bases). CDR3 length: 16 amino acids. Germline-derived CDR1 and CDR2 are SQVTM and ANQGSEA. V lost 2 bases and J 5 bases, leaving 20 bases between the germline ends. CDR3 coding DNA: TGCAGCGTTGAACCATACCGGGATAAACCCCGAGATACGCAGTATTTT. Amino acids: CSVEPYRDKPRDTQYF.